These 20 T cell receptor beta chains originate from one sample sequenced in a study of tumor-infiltrating lymphocytes in localized non-small cell lung cancer. Method: immunoSEQ multiplex PCR; TCRdb's copy keeps in-frame clones and lacks some. Of 9,500 to 15,000 clones listed, around 79% are singletons. The material sequenced was lung tumor tissue. The receptors derive from a human donor with non-small cell lung cancer.

A few counts support this clone. The V gene is TRBV5-6, the J gene TRBJ1-4; D might be TRBD1 (6 bases). The CDR3 loop spans 15 amino acids. V was clipped by 1 base and J by 5 bases, with 12 bases between them. Germline CDR1 is SGHDT and CDR2 is YYEEEE. The CDR3 spells CASSLWTEMNEKLFF. CDR3 sequence (DNA): TGTGCCAGCAGCTTGTGGACAGAGATGAATGAAAAACTGTTTTTT.

The chain is built from TRBV27 and TRBJ1-6, with unresolved D. Trimming removed 5 bases from V and 0 bases from J, with 11 bases in between. Germline V gene lookup returns CDR1 MNHEY and CDR2 SMNVEV (reference sequence). CDR3 length equals 16 residues. CDR3 bases: TGTGCCAGCAGTGGCAGGTTAAGCTCCTATAATTCACCCCTCCACTTT. Its translation: CASSGRLSSYNSPLHF.

The genes are TRBV28 and TRBJ1-3; possibly TRBD1 for D (5 bases). The germline V gene has CDR1 MDHEN and CDR2 SYDVKM. The germline V and J ends were trimmed by 6 bases and 0 bases, with 15 bases remaining between them. This CDR3 contains 16 residues. CDR3 bases: TGTGCCAGCAGCTTGGGACTGCTTACCTCTGGAAACACCATATATTTT. This translates into CASSLGLLTSGNTIYF.

The rearrangement joins TRBV2 to TRBJ2-5; D remains unclear. V lost 3 bases and J lost 6, with 14 bases in between. The CDR3 is 14 residues long. Germline V gene data show CDR1 as SNHLY and CDR2 as FYNNEI. CDR3 in DNA: TGTGCCAGCAGTGAGGGTGTCGAGCGAAAGACCCAGTACTTC. It is translated as CASSEGVERKTQYF.

In DNA form, the CDR3 reads TGTGCCAGCAGCTTAGTTGGACAGGGGGCCCTCCAAGAGACCCAGTACTTC. It encodes CASSLVGQGALQETQYF. The chain combines TRBV11-2 with TRBJ2-5; 11 bases are shared with TRBD1. J was trimmed by 1 base and V by 1 base; bases with no gene match: 5. The CDR3 loop spans 17 amino acids. The germline gives CDR1 SGHAT, CDR2 FQNNGV.

V usage is TRBV19 and J usage is TRBJ2-7; TRBD2 agrees at 10 bases. V shed 10 bases, J shed 5 bases, and the junction held 8 bases outside the gene matches. The CDR3 is 13 amino acids. Germline CDR1 LNHDA, CDR2 SQIVND (reference sequence). The CDR3 protein is CATPQREGNEQYV. The CDR3 bases are TGTGCCACCCCTCAGCGGGAGGGTAACGAGCAGTACGTC.

The chain employs TRBV6-1 and TRBJ2-2; 7 bases match TRBD2. Germline V gene data show CDR1 as MNHNS and CDR2 as SASEGT. The V and J ends lost 0 bases and 3 bases, in that order; junction bases with no gene match: 4. CDR3 length: 16 amino acids. CDR3 sequence: CASSEAVGGYTGELFF. CDR3 in DNA: TGTGCCAGCAGTGAAGCAGTGGGGGGGTACACCGGGGAGCTGTTTTTT.

The V and J genes are TRBV7-2 and TRBJ1-4; D is ambiguous. Trimming shortened V by 6 bases and J by 10 bases, and 12 bases separated the two germline ends. The CDR3 is made up of 12 amino acids. Germline lookup yields CDR1 SGHTA and CDR2 FQGNSA. As DNA, the CDR3 is TGTGCCAGCAGGGAATTAACCGGAAAACTGTTTTTT. Translating it yields CASRELTGKLFF.

This chain joins TRBV18 and TRBJ1-1; 8 nucleotides line up with TRBD1. CDR1 and CDR2 from the germline V gene are KGHSH and LQKENI. The CDR3 is 13 amino acids. Germline trimming cut 2 bases from V and 8 bases from J; bases unmatched to any gene: 4. The CDR3 sequence: CASSPSGQAEAFF. Written as DNA, the CDR3 is TGTGCCAGCTCACCATCGGGACAGGCGGAAGCTTTCTTT.

The V call is TRBV9, the J call TRBJ2-1; 9 bases are a match to TRBD2. The CDR3 sequence is 16 residues long. Germline V gene lookup returns CDR1 SGDLS and CDR2 YYNGEE. J was trimmed by 4 bases and V by 0 bases; bases with no gene match: 5. The CDR3, as DNA: TGTGCCAGCAGCGTAGCGTGGCGGGGGGGATACAATGAGCAGTTCTTC. Protein: CASSVAWRGGYNEQFF.

The chain couples TRBV9 to TRBJ2-2, with 8 bases identical to TRBD2. This CDR3 is 15 amino acids long. V was pared by 4 bases and J by 1 base, with 3 bases of the junction left unmatched. Germline V gene lookup returns CDR1 SGDLS and CDR2 YYNGEE. This CDR3 is CASSSLAGNTGELFF. The CDR3 DNA reads TGTGCCAGCAGCTCCCTAGCGGGGAACACCGGGGAGCTGTTTTTT.

This clone turned up a few times. This chain joins TRBV6-5 and TRBJ2-1, with TRBD2 matching 9 bases. The CDR3 is 12 residues long. J lost 15 bases, V lost 5 bases, and 8 bases had no gene match. In germline, CDR1 is MNHEY, CDR2 SVGAGI. The CDR3 nucleotides read TGTGCCAGCAGTGATGTGCGGGGGGGCCGGTTCTTC. Its translation: CASSDVRGGRFF.

The chain has TRBV29-1 and TRBJ2-5, with 8 bases lining up with TRBD2. CDR1 SQVTM and CDR2 ANQGSEA come from the germline V gene. Losses at the gene ends were 0 bases for V and 10 bases for J; bases not matched to a gene: 10. The length of the CDR3 is 14 residues. The CDR3 spells CSVEDGLARDRQYF. CDR3 DNA sequence: TGCAGCGTTGAAGACGGACTAGCAAGAGACCGCCAGTACTTC.

The gene calls are TRBV14 and TRBJ1-3, with 8 bases identical to TRBD1. This CDR3 has 15 amino acids. Trimming at V came to 4 bases and at J to 1 base, leaving 3 bases not matched to a gene. Germline V gene data show CDR1 as SGHDN and CDR2 as FVKESK. The DNA for the CDR3 is TGTGCCAGCAGCCGAAACAGGGGGTCTGGAAACACCATATATTTT. This sequence encodes CASSRNRGSGNTIYF.

This rearrangement joins TRBV2 to TRBJ2-7, with a possible D match to TRBD2 (6 bases). The germline V gene encodes CDR1 SNHLY and CDR2 FYNNEI. This CDR3 is 16 amino acids long. The V gene lost 3 bases and the J gene lost 2 bases, with 17 bases spanning the gap. The CDR3 sequence: CASSELAGNGPYEQYF. CDR3 nucleotide sequence: TGTGCCAGCAGTGAGCTGGCGGGGAACGGCCCCTACGAGCAGTACTTC. Using reference TRBV2 and TRBJ2-7 for the parts outside the CDR3, the full variable domain is EPEVTQTPSHQVTQMGQEVILRCVPISNHLYFYWYRQILGQKVEFLVSFYNNEISEKSEIFDDQFSVERPDGSNFTLKIRSTKLEDSAMYFCASSELAGNGPYEQYFGPGTRLTVT.

The chain combines TRBV6-5 with TRBJ2-1; D tentatively fits TRBD1 or TRBD2 (6 bases each). V was pared by 3 bases and J by 6 bases, with 18 bases between. The CDR3 runs 16 residues. CDR1 is MNHEY, CDR2 SVGAGI, per germline. CDR3: CASSYYPGGMSNEQFF. CDR3 nucleotides: TGTGCCAGCAGTTATTACCCCGGGGGCATGAGCAATGAGCAGTTCTTC.

This chain connects TRBV6-5 to TRBJ2-1; no clear D. The CDR3 contains 14 residues. V lost 0 bases and J lost 4, with 7 bases in between. CDR1 MNHEY and CDR2 SVGAGI come from the germline V gene. The CDR3 region has the DNA TGTGCCAGCAGTTACTCGATGGGGTACAATGAGCAGTTCTTC. Its translation: CASSYSMGYNEQFF.

The chain recombines TRBV2 with TRBJ2-2; D possibly uses TRBD1 or TRBD2 (5 bases each). Germline CDR1 is SNHLY and CDR2 is FYNNEI. There are 13 residues in the CDR3. Trimming took 4 bases from V and 5 from J, leaving 8 bases between them. The DNA for the CDR3 is TGTGCCAGCAGTGGGGGACCGACCGGGGAGCTGTTTTTT. Translating it yields CASSGGPTGELFF.

The V gene is TRBV27, the J gene TRBJ2-5; 8 bases match TRBD2. Germline V lookup: CDR1 MNHEY, CDR2 SMNVEV (reference sequence). The length of the CDR3 is 13 residues. V shed 4 bases, J shed 11 bases, and the junction held 9 bases outside the gene matches. The chain's CDR3 is CASSWRGAQEQYF. The CDR3 nucleotides are TGTGCCAGCAGTTGGCGGGGGGCGCAAGAGCAGTACTTC.

In this sample, this clone turned up a few times. The V gene is TRBV7-2, the J gene TRBJ2-1; a weak D match, TRBD1 (8 bases). This CDR3 comprises 15 residues. Trimming took 3 bases from V and 6 from J, leaving 15 bases between them. Germline V gene lookup returns CDR1 SGHTA and CDR2 FQGNSA. The chain's CDR3 is CASSLRQGRVNEQFF. For the CDR3, the DNA is TGTGCCAGCAGCTTGAGACAGGGGAGGGTCAATGAGCAGTTCTTC.